The sequence of this T cell receptor (beta chain) was determined in a study of cytotoxic CD8 clonotypes in ibrutinib-treated CLL. About the research overall: Response samples were drawn at a median of approximately 11 months of treatment, range 6 to 36. Study-wide results and limits: Clonality (at baseline) was higher than in age-matched healthy donors and tracked circulating CD8+ T-cell counts. At ibrutinib response, clonality increased, and at progression it declined back toward baseline.

The assay was immunoSEQ multiplex PCR, and TCRdb's table has in-frame clones only and misses some. The repertoire includes 50,000 to 65,000 clones, approximately 71% of them detected once, and about 40% sits in the top ten. Trimming removed 3 bases at V and 11 bases at J, with 10 bases between. The CDR3 runs to 11 residues. Per germline, CDR1 KGHSH and CDR2 LQKENI. Extraction of roughly 2 micrograms of genomic DNA from cryopreserved PBMCs supplied material for TCR beta libraries. Worth noting for this clone: Its specificity is not known.

This chain links TRBV18 with TRBJ1-1; no clear D. This material consisted of PBMCs, taken after 12 months of ibrutinib treatment. This clonotype originated in a human donor with chronic lymphocytic leukemia. The CDR3 DNA reads as TGTGCCAGCTCACCCGGGGAAAAGGCTTTCTTT. It translates to CASSPGEKAFF.